This T cell receptor beta chain was obtained from a study of T cell responses to AZD1222 COVID-19 vaccine (dated by TCRdb to the early 2020s). About the full investigation: A total of under 250 trial participants underwent TCR sequencing, of whom some 200 had received two doses of AZD1222 and approximately 25 had received two doses of the MenACWY control vaccine. Trial participants were enrolled by age into subgroups of 18-55, 56-69 and 70-plus years, and around 150, 28 and 57 TCR-sequenced participants, respectively, were included in these subgroups.

The paper's findings and limits, for the study overall: CD4 TCRs associated with the vaccine covered the entire spike protein, and the dominant responses were in regions 160-218 and 743-854. Because no day 14 peak-response samples were available, repertoires were characterized only after the peak T cell response. Only 5 to 7 AZD1222 recipients were SARS-CoV-2 seropositive at baseline, limiting conclusions about previously exposed vaccinees. Participants were mostly white British, with more females than males. The authors suggested clonal diversity may have been underestimated. Spike-specific TCR breadth and depth rose significantly after two AZD1222 doses compared with day 0 and with MenACWY recipients. Nearly half of unique spike-specific TCRs reportedly recognized epitopes outside regions mutated in the B.1.351 and B.1.1.7 variants. In the small 56-69-year group, the increase in depth fell short of significance, most likely because of low power.

What this sample's time point label stands for: about 28 days (+/-7) after the second vaccine dose. AZD1222 recipients whose second dose came at about 4 weeks and those whose second dose came at about 12 weeks were combined into one group, since spike-specific TCR depth and breadth did not differ between the two schedules. Samples from vaccinated people were obtained from the UK trials COV001 and COV002, which included a single-blind randomized controlled phase 2/3 trial of AZD1222 (ChAdOx1 nCoV-19) in healthy adults. For TCRbeta chain sequencing, PBMC samples from trial participants were taken at day 0 and at day 28 after the second dose. Regarding this clone: Its antigen target is currently unknown. Per-base quality was not reported, and no clone a single base away is much larger than it.

The V end loses 5 bases and the J end loses 9 bases, and a stretch of 13 bases separates them. Including the terminal cysteine and phenylalanine, the CDR3 comprises 13 residues. Only the CDR3 region is kept as DNA, spanning 39 bases read in frame from base 1. As encoded in the germline V gene, CDR1 is MNHEY while CDR2 is SVGAGI. The CDR3 regions of human TCRbeta chains were subjected to immunosequencing. Per the source publication's procedure: TCRs in the repertoires were compared against a reference library of SARS-CoV-2-specific TCRs that had been generated with the MIRA antigen-specificity platform. Breadth was defined as the fraction of unique TCRs that were SARS-CoV-2-associated. Depth was defined as the fraction of total T cells that were SARS-CoV-2-associated. Using the MIRA data, each spike-specific TCR was mapped to the spike region that the TCR reacts to and placed in a CD4 or CD8 class. Log10-transformed breadth and depth values were compared by one-way ANOVA with Sidak's multiple comparisons tests. TCRdb's version of the immuneACCESS table is confined to in-frame rearrangements and falls short of the full clone set. An unresolved V gene accounts for under half of the shortfall where checked; the remainder is of unknown origin. V, J and clone size were drawn from that table, and D and trimming were deduced from the DNA. This sample lists roughly 150,000 clones; approximately 89% were detected once. The ten largest clones capture over 1% of the sample.

The specimen comprised peripheral blood, sampled 28 days after the second AZD1222 dose. This TCR came from an adult who received the AZD1222 COVID-19 vaccine. The chain links TRBV6-5 with TRBJ1-4; the D segment could be TRBD1, given 6 matching bases. The CDR3 is CASSPGARQKLFF. DNA sequence: TGTGCCAGCAGTCCAGGGGCACGACAAAAACTGTTTTTT.